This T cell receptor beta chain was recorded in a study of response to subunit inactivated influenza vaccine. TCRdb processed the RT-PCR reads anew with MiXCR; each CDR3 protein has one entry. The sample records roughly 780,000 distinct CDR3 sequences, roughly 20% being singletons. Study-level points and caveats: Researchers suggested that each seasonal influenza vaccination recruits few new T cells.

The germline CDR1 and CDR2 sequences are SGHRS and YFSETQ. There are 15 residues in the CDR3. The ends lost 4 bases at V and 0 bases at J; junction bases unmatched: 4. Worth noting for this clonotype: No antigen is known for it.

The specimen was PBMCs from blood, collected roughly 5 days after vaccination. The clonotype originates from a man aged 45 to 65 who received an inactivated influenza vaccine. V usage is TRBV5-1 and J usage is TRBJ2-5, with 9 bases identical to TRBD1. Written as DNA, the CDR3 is TGCGCCAGCAGCGCGGACAGGGGAGACCAAGAGACCCAGTACTTC. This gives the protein CASSADRGDQETQYF.